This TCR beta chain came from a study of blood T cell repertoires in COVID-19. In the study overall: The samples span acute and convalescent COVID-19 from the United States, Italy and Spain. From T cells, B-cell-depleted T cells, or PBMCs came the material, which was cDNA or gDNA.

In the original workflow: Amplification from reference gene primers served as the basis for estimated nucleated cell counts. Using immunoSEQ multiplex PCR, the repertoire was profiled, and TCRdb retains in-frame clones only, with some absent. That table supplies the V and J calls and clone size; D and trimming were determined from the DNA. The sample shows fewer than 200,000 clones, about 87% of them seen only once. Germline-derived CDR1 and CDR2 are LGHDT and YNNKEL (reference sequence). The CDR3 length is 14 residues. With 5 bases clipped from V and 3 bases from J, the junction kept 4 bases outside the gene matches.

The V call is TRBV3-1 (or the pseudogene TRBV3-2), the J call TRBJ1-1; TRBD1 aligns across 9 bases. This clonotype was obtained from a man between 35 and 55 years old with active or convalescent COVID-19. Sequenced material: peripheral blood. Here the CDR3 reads CASSADRGDTEAFF. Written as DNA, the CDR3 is TGTGCCAGCAGCGCAGACAGGGGGGACACTGAAGCTTTCTTT.